Listed below are T cell receptor beta chains from one sample, sequenced in a study of cytomegalovirus exposure and HLA in healthy donors. Assay: immunoSEQ multiplex PCR; the TCRdb copy retains only in-frame clones and omits some. The repertoire has around 130,000 clones, roughly 75% of them found once; the top ten carry under 6%. The specimen sequenced was PBMCs. The receptors stem from a man aged 30 to 39 in good health and CMV-seronegative. Each CDR3 is given with its conserved first and last residue. A D gene is named only where the DNA matches it firmly. Part of the rows lack a size; the others show once, few, many or a class for expanded clones.

NA,TRBJ1-5,NA,TRBV9,CASSGGFSNQPQHF,TGTGCCAGCAGCGGTGGCTTTTCTAATCAGCCCCAGCATTTT
TRBD1,TRBJ2-2,NA,TRBV28,CASSLLPGQAFGSNTGELFF,TGTGCCAGCAGTTTATTACCGGGACAGGCCTTCGGGTCGAACACCGGGGAGCTGTTTTTT
TRBD1,TRBJ1-5,few,TRBV2,CASSGDRFRAQPQHF,TGTGCCAGCAGTGGGGACAGATTTCGCGCTCAGCCCCAGCATTTT
NA,TRBJ2-7,NA,TRBV6-1,CASSVHYEQYF,TGTGCCAGCAGTGTACACTACGAGCAGTACTTC
TRBD2,TRBJ2-7,once,TRBV11-2,CASSSLAGSSYEQYF,TGTGCCAGCAGCTCCCTAGCGGGAAGCTCCTACGAGCAGTACTTC
TRBD1,TRBJ1-5,NA,TRBV6-5,CASSPQGNQPQHF,TGTGCCAGCAGTCCACAGGGGAATCAGCCCCAGCATTTT
NA,TRBJ1-1,NA,TRBV18,CASSRGQGMNTEAFF,TGTGCCAGCTCACGGGGGCAGGGGATGAACACTGAAGCTTTCTTT
TRBD1,TRBJ2-5,once,TRBV11-3,CASSRETGDEETQYF,TGTGCCAGCAGTCGGGAAACAGGGGATGAAGAGACCCAGTACTTC
NA,TRBJ2-7,NA,TRBV28,CASSSSLLQSSYEQYF,TGTGCCAGCAGTTCTTCACTCCTACAGAGCTCCTACGAGCAGTACTTC
TRBD2,TRBJ2-7,NA,TRBV19,CASSPPGRGDSYEQYF,TGTGCCAGTAGTCCGCCCGGGCGGGGGGACTCCTACGAGCAGTACTTC
TRBD1,TRBJ1-5,NA,TRBV7-2,CASSLGQGYSNQPQHF,TGTGCCAGCAGCTTAGGACAGGGATATAGCAATCAGCCCCAGCATTTT
TRBD2,TRBJ2-1,NA,TRBV7-8,CASSLILAGADEQFF,TGTGCCAGCAGCCTAATTTTAGCGGGAGCAGATGAGCAGTTCTTC
NA,TRBJ2-3,NA,TRBV5-1,CASSLEGAGTDTQYF,TGCGCCAGCAGCTTGGAAGGGGCCGGCACAGATACGCAGTATTTT
TRBD2,TRBJ2-5,few,TRBV5-5,CASTLAGRETQYF,TGTGCCAGCACTTTAGCGGGAAGAGAGACCCAGTACTTC